The entry below describes one T cell receptor (beta chain). Its antigen is unidentified. 60 Vbeta and 13 Jbeta primers were used in PCR. Assay used: immunoSEQ multiplex PCR; TCRdb lists only in-frame clones, some missing. Here the sample spans about 140,000 clones, around 80% being singletons. The data stem from a study of cytomegalovirus exposure and HLA in healthy donors. Study results and caveats: Most observed TCR sequences were rare, whereas some public TCRs were detected in many donors. Cytomegalovirus status, reportedly, was diagnosed with high specificity and sensitivity by the classifier. Data from an earlier analysis indicated that most TCR beta V segments were productive either about 87% or about 30% of the time.

Material for sequencing was PBMCs. This receptor was identified in a woman aged 45 to 65 in good health and CMV-seropositive.

CDR3 protein: CASRDTTYEQYF. CDR3 nucleotide sequence: TGTGCCAGTAGGGACACAACCTACGAGCAGTACTTC. V is TRBV19 and J is TRBJ2-7; maybe TRBD1 (5 bases). Trimming left V 6 bases short and J 2 bases short, with 8 bases between. Germline V gene sequence: CDR1 LNHDA, CDR2 SQIVND (reference sequence). The CDR3 totals 12 residues. The whole variable domain, remainder taken from reference TRBV19 and TRBJ2-7, is DGGITQSPKYLFRKEGQNVTLSCEQNLNHDAMYWYRQDPGQGLRLIYYSQIVNDFQKGDIAEGYSVSREKKESFPLTVTSAQKNPTAFYLCASRDTTYEQYFGPGTRLTVT.